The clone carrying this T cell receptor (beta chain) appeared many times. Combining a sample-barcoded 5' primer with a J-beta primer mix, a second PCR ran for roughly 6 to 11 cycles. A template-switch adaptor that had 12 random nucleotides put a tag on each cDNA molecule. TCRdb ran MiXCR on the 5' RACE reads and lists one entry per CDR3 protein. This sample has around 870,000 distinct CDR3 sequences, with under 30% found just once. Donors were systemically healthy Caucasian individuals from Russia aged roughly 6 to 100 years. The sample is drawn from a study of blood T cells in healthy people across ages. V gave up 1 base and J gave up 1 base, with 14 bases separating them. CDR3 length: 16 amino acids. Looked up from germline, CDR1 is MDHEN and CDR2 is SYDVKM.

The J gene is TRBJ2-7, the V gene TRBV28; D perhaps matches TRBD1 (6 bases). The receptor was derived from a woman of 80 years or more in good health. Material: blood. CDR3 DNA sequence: TGTGCCAGCAGTTTATCCACAGGGAGAATGTCCTACGAGCAGTACTTC. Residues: CASSLSTGRMSYEQYF.